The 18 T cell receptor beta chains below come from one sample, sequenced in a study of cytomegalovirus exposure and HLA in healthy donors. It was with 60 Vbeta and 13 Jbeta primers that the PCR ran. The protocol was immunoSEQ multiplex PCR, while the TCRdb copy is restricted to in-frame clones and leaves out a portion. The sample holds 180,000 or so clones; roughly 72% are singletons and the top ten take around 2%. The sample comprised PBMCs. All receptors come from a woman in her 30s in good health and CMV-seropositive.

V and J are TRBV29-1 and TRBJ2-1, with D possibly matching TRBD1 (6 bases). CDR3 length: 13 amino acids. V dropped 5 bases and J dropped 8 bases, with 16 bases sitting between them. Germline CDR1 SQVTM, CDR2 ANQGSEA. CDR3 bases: TGCAGCGTTTCCACAGGGAAACGGGATGAGCAGTTCTTC. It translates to CSVSTGKRDEQFF.

Written as DNA, the CDR3 is TGTGCCAGCATCCTCCAGGGGGTTAATGAAAAACTGTTTTTT. Translating gives CASILQGVNEKLFF. The V and J genes are TRBV5-6 and TRBJ1-4; 7 nucleotides line up with TRBD1. With V trimmed by 6 bases and J by 4 bases, 6 bases remained unmatched. The CDR3 spans 14 residues. Germline CDR1 and CDR2: SGHDT and YYEEEE.

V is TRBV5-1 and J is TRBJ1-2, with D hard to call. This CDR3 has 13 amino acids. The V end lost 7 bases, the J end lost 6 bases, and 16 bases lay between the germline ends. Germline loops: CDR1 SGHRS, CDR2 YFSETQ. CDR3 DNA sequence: TGCGCCAGCCGCGACCCGTTCGGGAATGGCTACACCTTC. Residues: CASRDPFGNGYTF.

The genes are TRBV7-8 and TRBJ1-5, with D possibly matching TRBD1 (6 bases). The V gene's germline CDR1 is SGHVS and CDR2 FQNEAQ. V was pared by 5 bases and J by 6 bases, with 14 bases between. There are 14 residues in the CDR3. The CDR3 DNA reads TGTGCCAGCAGCGCATACAGGGTCCCTCAGCCCCAGCATTTT. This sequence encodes CASSAYRVPQPQHF.

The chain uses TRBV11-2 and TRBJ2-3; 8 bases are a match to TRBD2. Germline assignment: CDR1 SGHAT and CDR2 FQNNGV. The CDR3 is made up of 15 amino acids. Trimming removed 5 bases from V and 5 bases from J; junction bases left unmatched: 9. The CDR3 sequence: CASSVRREVIDTQYF. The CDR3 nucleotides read TGTGCCAGCAGCGTCCGGCGGGAGGTCATAGATACGCAGTATTTT.

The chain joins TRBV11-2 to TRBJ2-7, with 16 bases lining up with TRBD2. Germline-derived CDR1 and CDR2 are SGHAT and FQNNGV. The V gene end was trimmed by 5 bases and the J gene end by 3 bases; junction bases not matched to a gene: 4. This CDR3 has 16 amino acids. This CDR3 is CASSGTSGRVFYEQYF. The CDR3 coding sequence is TGTGCCAGCAGCGGGACTAGCGGGAGGGTTTTCTACGAGCAGTACTTC.

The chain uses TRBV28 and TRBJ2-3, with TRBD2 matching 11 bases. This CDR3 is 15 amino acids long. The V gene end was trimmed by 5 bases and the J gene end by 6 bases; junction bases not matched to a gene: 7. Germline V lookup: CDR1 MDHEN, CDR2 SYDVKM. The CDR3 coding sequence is TGTGCCAGCAGTCAATTAGCGGGGGGGTCGGATACGCAGTATTTT. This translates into CASSQLAGGSDTQYF.

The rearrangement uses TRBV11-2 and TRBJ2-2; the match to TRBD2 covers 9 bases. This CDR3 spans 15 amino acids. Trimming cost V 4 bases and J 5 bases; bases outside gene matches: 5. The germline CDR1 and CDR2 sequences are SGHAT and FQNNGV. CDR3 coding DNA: TGTGCCAGCAGCTCCGGACTAGCGAGAACCGGGGAGCTGTTTTTT. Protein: CASSSGLARTGELFF.

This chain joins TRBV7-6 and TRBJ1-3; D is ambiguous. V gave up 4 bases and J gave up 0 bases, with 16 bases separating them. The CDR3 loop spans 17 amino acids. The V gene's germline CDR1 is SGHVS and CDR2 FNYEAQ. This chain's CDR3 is CASSSVDPVLSGNTIYF. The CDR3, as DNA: TGTGCCAGCAGCTCCGTAGATCCTGTCCTCTCTGGAAACACCATATATTTT.

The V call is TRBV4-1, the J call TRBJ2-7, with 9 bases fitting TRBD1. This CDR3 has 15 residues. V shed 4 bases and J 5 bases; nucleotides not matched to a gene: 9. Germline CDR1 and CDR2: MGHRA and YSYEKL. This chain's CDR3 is CASSRVGTGMHEQYF. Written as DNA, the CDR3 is TGCGCCAGCAGCCGAGTCGGGACAGGGATGCACGAGCAGTACTTC.

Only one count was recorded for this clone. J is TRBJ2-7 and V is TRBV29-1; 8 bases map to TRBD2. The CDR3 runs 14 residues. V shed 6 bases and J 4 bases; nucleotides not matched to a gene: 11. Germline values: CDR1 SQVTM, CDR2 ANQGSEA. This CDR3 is CSVLLWGLGYEQYF. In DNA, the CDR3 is TGCAGCGTCCTCCTGTGGGGACTAGGGTACGAGCAGTACTTC.

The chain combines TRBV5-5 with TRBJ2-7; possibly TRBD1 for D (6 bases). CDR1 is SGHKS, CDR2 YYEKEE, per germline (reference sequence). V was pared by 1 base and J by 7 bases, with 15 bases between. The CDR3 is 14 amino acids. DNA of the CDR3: TGTGCCAGCAGCTTGTATGGGGGCATGGGGGAGCAGTACTTC. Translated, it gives CASSLYGGMGEQYF.

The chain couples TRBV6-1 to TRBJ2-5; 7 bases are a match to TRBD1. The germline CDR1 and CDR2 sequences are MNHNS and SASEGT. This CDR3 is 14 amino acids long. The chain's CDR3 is CSGGQQPGVETQYF. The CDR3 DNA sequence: TGTTCAGGGGGTCAACAGCCTGGTGTGGAGACCCAGTACTTC.

The CDR3 is CASGDRGSEASPLHF. CDR3 nucleotides: TGTGCCAGCGGGGACAGGGGATCGGAAGCTTCACCCCTCCACTTT. V is TRBV2 and J is TRBJ1-6; TRBD1 agrees at 10 bases. Germline values: CDR1 SNHLY, CDR2 FYNNEI. J was trimmed by 9 bases and V by 8 bases; bases with no gene match: 10. The CDR3 runs to 15 residues. Together with reference TRBV2 and TRBJ1-6, the CDR3 gives the full variable domain: EPEVTQTPSHQVTQMGQEVILRCVPISNHLYFYWYRQILGQKVEFLVSFYNNEISEKSEIFDDQFSVERPDGSNFTLKIRSTKLEDSAMYFCASGDRGSEASPLHFGNGTRLTVT.

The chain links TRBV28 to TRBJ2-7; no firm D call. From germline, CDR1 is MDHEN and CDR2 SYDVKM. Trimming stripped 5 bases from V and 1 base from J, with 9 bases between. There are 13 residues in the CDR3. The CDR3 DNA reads TGTGCCAGCAGTATGACAACTTCCTACGAGCAGTACTTC. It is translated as CASSMTTSYEQYF. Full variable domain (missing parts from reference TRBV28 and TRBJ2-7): DVKVTQSSRYLVKRTGEKVFLECVQDMDHENMFWYRQDPGLGLRLIYFSYDVKMKEKGDIPEGYSVSREKKERFSLILESASTNQTSMYLCASSMTTSYEQYFGPGTRLTVT.

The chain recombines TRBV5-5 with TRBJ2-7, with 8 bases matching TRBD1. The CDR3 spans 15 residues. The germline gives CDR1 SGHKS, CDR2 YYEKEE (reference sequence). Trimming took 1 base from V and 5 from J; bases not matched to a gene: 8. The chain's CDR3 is CASSLSPDRAHEQYF. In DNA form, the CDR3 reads TGTGCCAGCAGCTTGTCGCCGGACAGGGCCCACGAGCAGTACTTC.

The CDR3, as DNA: TGTGCCAGCAGGCCCATGGAGGTATCGGCAGGGGACGATCAGCCCCAGCATTTT. This sequence encodes CASRPMEVSAGDDQPQHF. The chain uses TRBV27 and TRBJ1-5; D is possibly TRBD1 (6 bases). This CDR3 has 18 residues. Germline V CDR1 and CDR2: MNHEY, SMNVEV (reference sequence). V lost 6 bases and J lost 5, with 26 bases in between.

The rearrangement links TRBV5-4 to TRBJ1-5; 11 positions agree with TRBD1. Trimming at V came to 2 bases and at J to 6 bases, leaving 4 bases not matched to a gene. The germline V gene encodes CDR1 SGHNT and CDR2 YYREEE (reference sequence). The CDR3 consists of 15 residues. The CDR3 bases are TGTGCCAGCAGCTTAGGACAGGGGGCGGGTCAGCCCCAGCATTTT. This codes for CASSLGQGAGQPQHF. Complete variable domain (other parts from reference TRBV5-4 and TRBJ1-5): ETGVTQSPTHLIKTRGQQVTLRCSSQSGHNTVSWYQQALGQGPQFIFQYYREEENGRGNFPPRFSGLQFPNYSSELNVNALELDDSALYLCASSLGQGAGQPQHFGDGTRLSIL.